This TCR beta chain stems from a study of T cell responses to AZD1222 COVID-19 vaccine. Points from the study as a whole: Along spike, vaccine-associated CD4 TCRs were found throughout, with dominance at 160-218 and 743-854. Females made up more of the donors, who were largely white British, and clonal diversity may have come out too low.

Germline lookup yields CDR1 MNHEY and CDR2 SMNVEV (reference sequence). This CDR3 is built from 13 residues. Trimming took off 8 bases at V and 5 bases at J, with 15 bases between the two ends. Worth noting for this clone: Its specificity is unknown.

Profiling relied on immunoSEQ multiplex PCR, and the TCRdb table lists in-frame clones only, not all of them. The sample contains under 200,000 clones, about 92% of which appear only once. This chain links TRBV27 with TRBJ1-2, with a possible D match to TRBD1 (5 bases). This material consisted of peripheral blood, taken 28 days after the second AZD1222 dose. This receptor was identified in an adult who received the AZD1222 COVID-19 vaccine. CDR3 region: CASGELGGYGYTF. The CDR3 DNA follows: TGTGCCAGCGGGGAATTGGGGGGATATGGCTACACCTTC.